The clone carrying this T cell receptor (beta chain) showed up just once. Its antigen is unknown. These data are taken from a study of early stage breast cancer tumors. General study points: Tumor and normal breast were distinguished via blood comparison in most of the 16 patients. Most shared enriched TCRB sequences were commonly generated ones.

TCRdb's table, derived via immunoSEQ multiplex PCR, lists solely in-frame clones and lacks some. The table records 45,000 to 60,000 clones, roughly 83% of them present only once. V dropped 0 bases and J dropped 4 bases, with 14 bases sitting between them. This CDR3 has 15 residues. Per germline, CDR1 GTSNPN and CDR2 SVGIG (reference sequence). Sequenced input: blood. The source is a person aged 50-59 years with breast cancer. This chain joins TRBV30 and TRBJ2-3, with D perhaps TRBD1 or TRBD2 (6 bases each). The CDR3 is CAWSVGGGIADTQYF. In DNA, the CDR3 is TGTGCCTGGAGTGTAGGAGGGGGTATCGCAGATACGCAGTATTTT.